The entry below gives a single T cell receptor (beta chain) sequence along with its context. Its target is unknown. This entry is derived from a study of cytomegalovirus exposure and HLA in healthy donors. This CDR3 is built from 13 residues. V shed 6 bases and J shed 2 bases, with 10 bases lying between them. CDR1 is KGHSH, CDR2 LQKENI, per germline. Broader study findings: Upon later analysis, TCR association rates were observed to vary by HLA locus, being highest for DRB1 and lowest for HLA-C.

Use of 60 Vbeta and 13 Jbeta primers characterized the PCR. Method: immunoSEQ multiplex PCR; TCRdb's copy keeps in-frame clones and lacks some. Here the sample spans about 140,000 clones, roughly 80% being singletons. The chain links TRBV18 to TRBJ2-5; D uncertain. The clonotype comes from a female donor in good health and CMV-seronegative. Sequences were obtained from PBMCs. Here the CDR3 DNA reads TGTGCCAGCTCCCCCGGTAGACAAGAGACCCAGTACTTC. This sequence encodes CASSPGRQETQYF.